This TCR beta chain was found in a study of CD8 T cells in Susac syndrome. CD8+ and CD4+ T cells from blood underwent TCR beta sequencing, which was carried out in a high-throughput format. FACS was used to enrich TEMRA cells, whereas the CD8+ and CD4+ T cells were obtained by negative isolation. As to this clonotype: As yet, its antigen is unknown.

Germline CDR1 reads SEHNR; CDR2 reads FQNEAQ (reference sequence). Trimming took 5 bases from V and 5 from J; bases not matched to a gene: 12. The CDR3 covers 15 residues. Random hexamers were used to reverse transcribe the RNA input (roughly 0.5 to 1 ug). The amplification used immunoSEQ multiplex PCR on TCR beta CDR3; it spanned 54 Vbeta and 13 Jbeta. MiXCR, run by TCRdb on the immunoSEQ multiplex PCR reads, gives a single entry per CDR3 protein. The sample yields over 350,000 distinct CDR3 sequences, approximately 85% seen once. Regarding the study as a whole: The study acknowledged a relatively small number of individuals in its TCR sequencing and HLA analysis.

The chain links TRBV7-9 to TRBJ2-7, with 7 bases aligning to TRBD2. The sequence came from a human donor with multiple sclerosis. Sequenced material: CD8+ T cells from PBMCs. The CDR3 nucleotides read TGTGCCAGCAGCCCTCGCCCAGGACTAGGCCACGAGCAGTACTTC. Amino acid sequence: CASSPRPGLGHEQYF.